These T cell receptor beta chains were read from a single sample in a study of blood T cell repertoires in COVID-19. Produced via immunoSEQ multiplex PCR; TCRdb's table is partial and in-frame only. Of about 300,000 clones listed, 75% to 90% are singletons. Sequencing was performed on PBMCs or T cells enriched from blood (not recorded which). These TCRs come from a woman in her twenties or thirties who had been exposed to COVID-19. The CDR3 runs from the conserved cysteine through the conserved F or W. The D gene is left open where the match is weak. A clone size is listed for some rows: how often the clone was seen (once, few, many), or a class if it is expanded.

15	.	TRBV25-1	TRBJ2-6	.	TGTGCCAGCAGTGAATCCAACTCTGGGGCCAACGTCCTGACTTTC	CASSESNSGANVLTF
15	.	TRBV4-2	TRBJ1-1	.	TGTGCCAGCAGCCTGGGAGGGGGGTTGAACACTGAAGCTTTCTTT	CASSLGGGLNTEAFF
15	once	TRBV30	TRBJ2-3	.	TGTGCCTGGAGTCCCCTCGGGTCCTCCACAGATACGCAGTATTTT	CAWSPLGSSTDTQYF
12	.	TRBV5-4	TRBJ1-6	.	TGTGCCAGCAGCTTGGAAGGGGTTCACCTCCACTTT	CASSLEGVHLHF
17	.	TRBV19	TRBJ2-2	TRBD2	TGTGCCAGTACCCCGTTTGCAGCGGGAGGTGACACCGGGGAGCTGTTTTTT	CASTPFAAGGDTGELFF
17	.	TRBV5-1	TRBJ2-3	.	TGCGCCAGCAGCCCTCCCAGGATGGGGAGCGTCTCAGATACGCAGTATTTT	CASSPPRMGSVSDTQYF
15	.	TRBV18	TRBJ2-2	TRBD1	TGTGCCAGCTCAAGAGGGGACAGGGGAACCGGGGAGCTGTTTTTT	CASSRGDRGTGELFF
13	once	TRBV28	TRBJ2-5	TRBD1	TGTGCCAGCACTCGGACAGGGGATGGGACCCAGTACTTC	CASTRTGDGTQYF
15	many	TRBV4-1	TRBJ1-1	.	TGCGCCAGCAGCCAAGATGATATGGGGGGCACTGAAGCTTTCTTT	CASSQDDMGGTEAFF
14	.	TRBV30	TRBJ2-5	TRBD1	TGTGCCTGGAGGAGGGACAGGGTAATAGAGACCCAGTACTTC	CAWRRDRVIETQYF
13	.	TRBV9	TRBJ2-7	TRBD1	TGTGCCAGCAGCGGAAGGACAGGGGACGAGCAGTACTTC	CASSGRTGDEQYF
16	few	TRBV4-1	TRBJ2-3	.	TGCGCCAGCAGCCAAGACCCGGGGGGCCTCACAGATACGCAGTATTTT	CASSQDPGGLTDTQYF
15	.	TRBV4-3	TRBJ2-1	TRBD1	TGCGCCAGCAGCCAGGACAGGAGCTCCTACAATGAGCAGTTCTTC	CASSQDRSSYNEQFF
15	.	TRBV21-1	TRBJ2-1	.	TGTGCCAGCAGCATTAGGTCAGGCCCTAACAATGAGCAGTTCTTC	CASSIRSGPNNEQFF
15	.	TRBV28	TRBJ2-2	TRBD1	TGTGCCAGCAGTCCAGGACAGGACCACGGCGGGGAGCTGTTTTTT	CASSPGQDHGGELFF
17	.	TRBV28	TRBJ1-1	TRBD1	TGTGCCAGCAGTTTATATACGACAGGGGGCTATAACACTGAAGCTTTCTTT	CASSLYTTGGYNTEAFF
15	.	TRBV6-5	TRBJ1-1	.	TGTGCCAGCAGTTACCAGGGGATGATGAACACTGAAGCTTTCTTT	CASSYQGMMNTEAFF
15	.	TRBV4-1	TRBJ1-2	.	TGCGCCAGCAGCCAAGATGACTTCAGTCGTAGTCGCTACACCTTC	CASSQDDFSRSRYTF
12	.	TRBV28	TRBJ2-7	.	TGTGCCAGCACCCTAACGGGTAGCGAGCAGTACTTC	CASTLTGSEQYF
14	.	TRBV28	TRBJ1-1	.	TGTGCCAGCAGTCCGGGCCGGGAAAACACTGAAGCTTTCTTT	CASSPGRENTEAFF
15	once	TRBV27	TRBJ1-6	.	TGTGCCAGCAGTTTCCCAGCGGGGCCGGGTTCACCCCTCCACTTT	CASSFPAGPGSPLHF
13	.	TRBV5-1	TRBJ1-1	.	TGCGCCAGCAGCTTAGGCACGGGCACTGAAGCTTTCTTT	CASSLGTGTEAFF
13	once	TRBV5-6	TRBJ2-7	.	TGTGCCAGCAGCATAGGACAGCCCTACGAGCAGTACTTC	CASSIGQPYEQYF
17	.	TRBV19	TRBJ1-1	.	TGTGCCAGTAGTACGGACAGAGGGTCGCTTCTGAACACTGAAGCTTTCTTT	CASSTDRGSLLNTEAFF
16	.	TRBV5-1	TRBJ2-7	.	TGCGCCAGCAGCTTGGCCCCCGGAGGTAGGCCAGGCGAGCAGTACTTC	CASSLAPGGRPGEQYF
14	.	TRBV20-1	TRBJ1-2	.	TGCAGTGCTAGTACGCCTAGTGAGGCGCGGGGCTACACCTTC	CSASTPSEARGYTF
15	.	TRBV11-3	TRBJ2-1	TRBD2	TGTGCCAGCAGCTTTAGCGGGATCTCCTACAATGAGCAGTTCTTC	CASSFSGISYNEQFF
16	.	TRBV28	TRBJ1-5	TRBD1	TGTGCCAGCAGTTCCCAAGGACAGGGGGCTGGTCAGCCCCAGCATTTT	CASSSQGQGAGQPQHF
13	.	TRBV2	TRBJ1-1	.	TGTGCCAGCAGTTGGACAGAGAACACTGAAGCTTTCTTT	CASSWTENTEAFF
17	many	TRBV6-2/TRBV6-3	TRBJ1-5	TRBD1	TGTGCCAGCAGCCAGGAAAAGCGAACAGGGGGATTAGGGCCCCAGCATTTT	CASSQEKRTGGLGPQHF
14	.	TRBV9	TRBJ2-7	.	TGTGCCAGCAGTCTCGGGGCGGAGGGCTACGAGCAGTACTTC	CASSLGAEGYEQYF